This T cell receptor beta chain was sequenced for a study of cytomegalovirus exposure and HLA in healthy donors. The CDR3 spans 15 residues. Germline-derived CDR1 and CDR2 are GTSNPN and SVGIG (reference sequence). V lost 1 base and J lost 6, with 18 bases in between. Points on this clone: Its antigen is undetermined.

The PCR made use of 60 Vbeta and 13 Jbeta primers. The protocol was immunoSEQ multiplex PCR, while the TCRdb copy is restricted to in-frame clones and leaves out a portion. The table has about 160,000 clones, over 70% seen once. The study, taken as a whole, reports: The investigators catalogued 150 or so TCR beta chains as cytomegalovirus-associated. Presence/absence analyses supposed approximately even sequencing depth among donors.

This receptor was taken from a woman aged 18-29 years in good health and CMV-seronegative. The source material was PBMCs. The chain recombines TRBV30 with TRBJ1-1; unclear D gene. The CDR3 DNA is TGTGCCTGGAGTGCATCAAACACGAGGTCCGCTGAAGCTTTCTTT. This codes for CAWSASNTRSAEAFF.